This T cell receptor (beta chain) was sequenced in a study of shared clonotypes between healthy human individuals. For the study at large: CD4 naive and memory got three plates each, CD8 naive two, CD8 memory one. Study results and caveats: Sharing across four donors was seen in 4% to 6.5% of naive CD4 clonotypes.

Note on this clone: The antigen is undetermined. One end of the junction varies from germline; a read error may be responsible.

Investigators spread the genomic DNA of each subset evenly over several immunoSEQ plates. Repertoires were generated with immunoSEQ multiplex PCR, while TCRdb's copy carries only in-frame clones and drops some. The sample has more than 550,000 clones, 55% to 80% seen once. CD45RA+ naive and CD45RA-negative memory subsets were separated from CD4+ cells. The germline V gene has CDR1 MDHEN and CDR2 SYDVKM. The length of the CDR3 is 16 residues. The material sequenced was memory CD4+ T cells sorted from blood. Subset denoted: CD45RA-negative fraction. The chain combines TRBV28 with TRBJ1-1, with a tentative D call TRBD1 (5 bases). This receptor was identified in a young woman in good health. This CDR3 is CASGFRVGRGNTEAFF. CDR3 in DNA: TGTGCCAGCGGTTTTAGGGTCGGGAGGGGGAACACTGAAGCTTTCTTT.